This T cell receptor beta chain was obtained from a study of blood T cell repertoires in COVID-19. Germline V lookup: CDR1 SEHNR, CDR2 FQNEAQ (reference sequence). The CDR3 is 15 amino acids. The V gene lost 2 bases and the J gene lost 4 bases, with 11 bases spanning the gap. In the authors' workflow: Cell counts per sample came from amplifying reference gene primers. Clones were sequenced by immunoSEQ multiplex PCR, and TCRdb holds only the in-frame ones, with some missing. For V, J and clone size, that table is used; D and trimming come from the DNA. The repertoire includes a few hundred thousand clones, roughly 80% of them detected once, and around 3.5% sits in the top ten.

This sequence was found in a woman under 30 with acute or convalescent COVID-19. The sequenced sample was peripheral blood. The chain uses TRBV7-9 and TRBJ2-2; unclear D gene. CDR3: CASSLRLWATGELFF. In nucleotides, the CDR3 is TGTGCCAGCAGCTTACGGCTGTGGGCCACCGGGGAGCTGTTTTTT.